This T cell receptor beta chain was retrieved from a study of T-cell reconstitution after alpha-beta-depleted transplantation in children. Findings and caveats of the study: Surviving recipient T cells and thymic progenitors underlay high day-60 TCRbeta diversity in some patients. In patients about two months after transplant, alpha-beta T cells reportedly arose from several hundred expanded graft clones. T cells produced anew were the main source of T-cell counts and diversity one year after transplant.

This clonotype came up many times. As yet, its antigen is unknown. The CDR3 sequence is 18 residues long. Germline CDR1 is LGHDT and CDR2 is YNNKEL (reference sequence). V was clipped by 1 base and J by 6 bases; unmatched bases: 13. Using unique molecular identifiers, the investigators prepared the TCRbeta library. One entry per CDR3 protein results from TCRdb running MiXCR on the PCR reads. The repertoire holds 60,000 to 70,000 distinct CDR3 sequences, with roughly 4.4% as singletons. The TCR originated in a boy younger than two who had a stem cell transplant for acute myeloid leukemia, so the T cells may come from the graft donor. Here the sequenced sample was PBMCs, mostly from graft donor cells, taken 180 days after TCRalphabeta/CD19-depleted stem cell transplant. This chain joins TRBV3-1 and TRBJ1-1; 11 bases are a match to TRBD1. CDR3: CASSQGLWTGGAVAEAFF. Here the CDR3 DNA reads TGTGCCAGCAGCCAAGGACTTTGGACAGGGGGCGCGGTGGCTGAAGCTTTCTTT.